This T cell receptor beta chain was found in a study of blood T cells in healthy people across ages. This CDR3 region has 12 residues. V gave up 3 bases and J gave up 6 bases, with 9 bases separating them. CDR1 SGDLS and CDR2 YYNGEE come from the germline V gene. Worth noting for this clonotype: What it binds is unknown.

Through a sample-barcoded 5' primer and a J-beta primer mix, a second PCR was run for roughly 6 to 11 cycles. Each cDNA molecule was tagged by a template-switch adaptor that had 12 random nucleotides. TCRdb ran MiXCR on the 5' RACE reads and lists one entry per CDR3 protein. Among 1,800,000 or so distinct CDR3 sequences listed, approximately 40% were seen once. Findings and caveats of the study: Nothing was known about donor CMV status, and this possibly confounded expanded clonotype changes.

Donors ranged from 6 to 90 years old and were healthy Caucasians in Russia. The chain combines TRBV9 with TRBJ1-2; D not certain. Specimen: blood. This clonotype originated in a human donor in good health. The CDR3, as DNA: TGTGCCAGCAGCGGTTCTCTGGATGGCTACACCTTC. This codes for CASSGSLDGYTF.